This T cell receptor beta chain was sequenced in a study of prognosis after radiotherapy for stage I lung cancer. For the study at large: In the span from April 2018 to early 2019, stage I non-small cell lung cancer patients were enrolled. Over twelve of the patients were found to have newly diagnosed primary stage I lung tumors, and five were living with oligometastatic NSCLC after surgical resection of the primary tumor. Notes on the study in general: Tumor-specific reactivity of the expanded TCR clones remained undetermined. Unique TCR clone counts were lower following stereotactic body radiation therapy (median roughly 10,000 versus 7,000).

This CDR3 region has 17 residues. V lost 5 bases, J lost 4 bases, and 16 bases stayed unmatched. Per the germline V gene, CDR1 is SGHNT and CDR2 is YENEEA. This clonotype was recorded a few times. Its antigen is currently unknown. From genomic DNA, TCR beta CDR3 was amplified by two-round multiplex PCR. The authors ran first-round PCR with primers specific to each TRBV and TRBJ gene. TCRdb itself ran the multiplex PCR reads through MiXCR, one entry per CDR3 protein. The data contain nearly 25,000 distinct CDR3 sequences, roughly 34% of them singletons. This chain uses TRBV11-3 with TRBJ2-5; TRBD2 matches at 7 bases. Sequencing used PBMCs, obtained before or after stereotactic body radiation therapy (not recorded which). This TCR derives from a donor of 50 years or more with non-small cell lung cancer. For the CDR3, the DNA is TGTGCCAGCAGCCACCTTGGGAGGGCCAGAAGGGGAGAGACCCAGTACTTC. Protein: CASSHLGRARRGETQYF. The variable domain in full, completed from reference TRBV11-3 and TRBJ2-5, reads EAGVVQSPRYKIIEKKQPVAFWCNPISGHNTLYWYLQNLGQGPELLIRYENEEAVDDSQLPKDRFSAERLKGVDSTLKIQPAELGDSAVYLCASSHLGRARRGETQYFGPGTRLLVL.